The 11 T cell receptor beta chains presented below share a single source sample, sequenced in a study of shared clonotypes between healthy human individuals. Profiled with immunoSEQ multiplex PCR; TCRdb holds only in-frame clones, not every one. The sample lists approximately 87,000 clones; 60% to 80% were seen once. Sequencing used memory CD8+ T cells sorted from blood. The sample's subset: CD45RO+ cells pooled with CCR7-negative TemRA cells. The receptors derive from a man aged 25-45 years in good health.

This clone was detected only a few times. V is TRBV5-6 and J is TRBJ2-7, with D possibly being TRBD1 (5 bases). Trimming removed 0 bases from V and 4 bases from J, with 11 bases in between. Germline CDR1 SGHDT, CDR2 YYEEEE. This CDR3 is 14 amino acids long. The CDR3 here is CASSLGQKAYEQYF. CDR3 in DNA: TGTGCCAGCAGCTTGGGACAGAAAGCATACGAGCAGTACTTC. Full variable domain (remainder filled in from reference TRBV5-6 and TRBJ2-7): DAGVTQSPTHLIKTRGQQVTLRCSPKSGHDTVSWYQQALGQGPQFIFQYYEEEERQRGNFPDRFSGHQFPNYSSELNVNALLLGDSALYLCASSLGQKAYEQYFGPGTRLTVT.

As DNA, the CDR3 is TGTGCCACCGCTCATTGGACATCAAGCACAGATACGCAGTATTTT. As protein: CATAHWTSSTDTQYF. This sequence joins TRBV27 and TRBJ2-3; D might be TRBD1 (5 bases). Trimming stripped 10 bases from V and 0 bases from J, with 17 bases between. This CDR3 contains 15 residues. Germline CDR1 reads MNHEY; CDR2 reads SMNVEV (reference sequence).

CDR3 sequence reads: CASSLQGEQYEQFF. The CDR3 DNA reads TGTGCCAGCAGTTTACAAGGGGAACAATATGAGCAGTTCTTC. J is TRBJ2-1 and V is TRBV27, with a tentative D call TRBD1 (5 bases). The ends were cut back, 2 bases at V and 8 bases at J, with 13 bases in the middle. Germline CDR1 MNHEY, CDR2 SMNVEV (reference sequence). This CDR3 spans 14 amino acids.

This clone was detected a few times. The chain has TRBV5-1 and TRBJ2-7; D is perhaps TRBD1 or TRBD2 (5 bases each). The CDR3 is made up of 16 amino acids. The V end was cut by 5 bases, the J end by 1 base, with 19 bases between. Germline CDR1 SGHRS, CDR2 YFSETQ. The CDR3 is CASRLDGWGFSYEQYF. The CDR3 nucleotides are TGCGCCAGCAGACTGGACGGGTGGGGGTTTTCCTACGAGCAGTACTTC.

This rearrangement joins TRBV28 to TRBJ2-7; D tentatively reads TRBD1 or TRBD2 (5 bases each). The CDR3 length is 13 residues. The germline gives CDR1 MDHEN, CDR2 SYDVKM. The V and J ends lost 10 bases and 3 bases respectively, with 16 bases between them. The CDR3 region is CATLGETLYEQYF. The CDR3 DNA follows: TGTGCCACCCTGGGGGAGACTCTCTACGAGCAGTACTTC.

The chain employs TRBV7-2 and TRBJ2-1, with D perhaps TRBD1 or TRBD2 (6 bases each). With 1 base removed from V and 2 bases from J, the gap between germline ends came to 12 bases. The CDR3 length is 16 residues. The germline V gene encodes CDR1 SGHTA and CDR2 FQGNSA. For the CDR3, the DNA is TGTGCCAGCAGCTTAGAGGGGGGAGTGACCTACAATGAGCAGTTCTTC. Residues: CASSLEGGVTYNEQFF. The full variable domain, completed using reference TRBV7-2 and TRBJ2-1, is GAGVSQSPSNKVTEKGKDVELRCDPISGHTALYWYRQSLGQGLEFLIYFQGNSAPDKSGLPSDRFSAERTGGSVSTLTIQRTQQEDSAVYLCASSLEGGVTYNEQFFGPGTRLTVL.

This chain's CDR3 is CASSLYRDTQYF. The CDR3 nucleotides are TGCGCCAGCAGCTTGTATCGAGATACGCAGTATTTT. The chain is built from TRBV5-1 and TRBJ2-3, with D hard to call. With 1 base removed from V and 5 bases from J, the gap between germline ends came to 5 bases. In germline, CDR1 is SGHRS, CDR2 YFSETQ. This CDR3 region has 12 residues.

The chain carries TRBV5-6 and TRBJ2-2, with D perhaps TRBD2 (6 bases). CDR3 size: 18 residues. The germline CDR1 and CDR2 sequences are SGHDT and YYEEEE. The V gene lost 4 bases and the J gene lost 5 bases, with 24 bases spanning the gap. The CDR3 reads CASSRRISGEAETGELFF. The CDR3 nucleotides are TGTGCCAGCAGCCGTCGGATTAGCGGAGAAGCTGAGACCGGGGAGCTGTTTTTT.

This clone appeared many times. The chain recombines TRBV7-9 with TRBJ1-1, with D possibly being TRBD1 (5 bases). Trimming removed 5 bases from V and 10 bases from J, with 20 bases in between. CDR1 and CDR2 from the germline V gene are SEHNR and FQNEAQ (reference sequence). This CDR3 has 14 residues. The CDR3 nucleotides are TGTGCCAGCAGCCCCGAGGGGACGGGGTTCGGAGCTTTCTTT. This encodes CASSPEGTGFGAFF.

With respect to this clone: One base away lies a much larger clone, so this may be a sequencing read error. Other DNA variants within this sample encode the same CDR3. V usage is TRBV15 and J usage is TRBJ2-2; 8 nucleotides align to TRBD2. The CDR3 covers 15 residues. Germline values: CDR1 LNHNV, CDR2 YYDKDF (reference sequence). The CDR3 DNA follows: TGTGCTACCAGCCCGGATAGCGGGATATCCGGGGAGCTGTTTTTT. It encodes CATSPDSGISGELFF.

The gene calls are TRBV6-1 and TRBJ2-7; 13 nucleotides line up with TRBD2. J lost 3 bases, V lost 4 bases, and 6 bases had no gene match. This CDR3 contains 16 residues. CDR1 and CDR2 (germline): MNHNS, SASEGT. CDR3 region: CASSGGTSGDYYEQYF. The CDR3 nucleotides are TGTGCCAGCAGTGGTGGGACTAGCGGGGATTACTACGAGCAGTACTTC.